This T cell receptor beta chain is from a study of identical twins (dated by TCRdb to the mid-2010s). Regarding the complete study: To test whether fetal clonotypes persist, this study deep-sequenced TCR alpha and beta repertoires from monozygotic twins, from unrelated adults of various ages, and from cord blood. Replicate twin experiments were performed at different times using different library preparation protocols to rule out contamination.

This clonotype was seen only a few times. Its antigen is currently not known. Per-nucleotide qualities are absent, and no much larger clonotype sits a single base away. Library creation used 5' RACE. The instrument given in TCRdb is Illumina HiSeq 2000. Template switching added a universal primer binding site, and the final cDNA carried a unique molecular identifier that allowed TCR cDNA molecules to be counted accurately. Specific primers in the conserved constant-segment region were used to synthesize first-strand cDNA for TCR alpha and beta chains. Each cDNA library was double barcoded, with a SMART-Mk sample barcode plus Illumina barcodes, to control for contamination. TruSeq adapter sequences along with Illumina sample barcodes were introduced in two successive PCR steps. The Illumina HiSeq platform was used with custom primers to sequence TCR alpha and beta cDNA libraries. Under the source paper's analysis protocol: MiGEC was used to process raw reads and extract unique molecular identifiers, and MiXCR was used to find CDR3 positions. For each individual, recombination models were inferred using an EM algorithm with the repgenHMM and IGoR tools. The analysis of shared clonotypes was done with the tcR package in R, with sharing normalized by the product of cloneset sizes. To study raw recombination without the effects of thymic and clonal selection, out-of-frame nonproductive sequences were analyzed. In-frame beta chains were kept once TCRdb had trimmed the public reads at Q25 with fastp and called clones with MiXCR. Here each entry gathers all rows of one CDR3 protein and keeps the most common genes and DNA. TCRdb's processing, not the authors' own work, is the source of the V and J calls. Across this sample there are around 500,000 distinct CDR3 sequences, with 14% seen only once. Around 0.57% of the sample comes from the top ten.

Every donor in the study was a healthy Caucasian. The twin cohort consisted of three pairs of female monozygotic twins, all aged about 18 to 29 years. Positive isolation kits from Invitrogen were used to isolate the CD4+ and CD8+ T cell populations. Results the study describes overall, beyond this receptor: Zero-insertion analyses could be partly confounded by invariant T cells such as MAIT and iNKT, though diverse VJ usage argued against such confounding for most clonotypes. Fewer insertions were carried by abundant cord blood beta clonotypes; a weaker similar trend was observed in young adult naive repertoires, while no such trend was observed in memory repertoires. In monozygotic twins, out-of-frame TCR alpha sharing was systematically underestimated by recombination models, although the models agreed with sharing between unrelated individuals. Because the same donors could not be followed over many years, the conclusions depended on cross-sectional statistical analysis. Excess twin sharing in beta out-of-frame sequences was weaker because fewer shared sequences lowered the signal-to-noise ratio. Compared with coincidental sharing between unrelated individuals, out-of-frame TCR alpha sequences shared between twins showed an excess of sequences with low generation probability.

These data were also reused for a study on yellow fever vaccine responses in identical twins. Drawing on the second study: According to the authors, in identical twins the way T cells responded to vaccination appeared partly convergent and partly personalized. Focusing on identical twins, the study followed the T cell clones that responded to the vaccine, and did so with precision.

Sequencing was performed on CD4+ T cells sorted from blood. This TCR derives from a woman aged 18-29 years in good health.

The CDR3 region has the sequence CASKTSPGQAPGPRETQYF. The DNA sequence reads TGTGCCAGCAAAACATCGCCGGGACAGGCCCCCGGCCCCAGGGAGACCCAGTACTTC. The V gene is TRBV6-1 and the J gene is TRBJ2-5; 8 of the junction bases match TRBD1. Unmatched junction bases come to 24, with V trimmed by 7 bases and J by 5 bases. The CDR3 holds 19 amino acids from the cysteine to the phenylalanine. The CDR3 DNA has 57 bases and is translated from base 1. From the germline V gene, CDR1 is MNHNS and CDR2 is SASEGT.